This TCR beta chain derives from a study of response to subunit inactivated influenza vaccine. Whole-study findings and limits: Each seasonal flu vaccination may recruit only limited new T cells, authors suggested.

On this clonotype itself: Its specificity is unknown.

TCRdb itself ran the RT-PCR reads through MiXCR, one entry per CDR3 protein. The sample comprises around 320,000 distinct CDR3 sequences, 22% of which are singletons, and 10% rests with the top ten. The ends were cut back, 4 bases at V and 0 bases at J, with 9 bases in the middle. The CDR3 length is 14 residues. Germline V gives CDR1 SEHNR, CDR2 FQNEAQ (reference sequence). V and J are TRBV7-9 and TRBJ1-2; no clear D. The sequence was obtained from a man between 50 and 69 years old who received an inactivated influenza vaccine. The sequences come from PBMCs from blood, collected about 20 months after vaccination. CDR3 sequence (DNA): TGTGCCAGCAGCTACGACGGGCCTAACTATGGCTACACCTTC. This codes for CASSYDGPNYGYTF. The full variable domain, in which reference TRBV7-9 and TRBJ1-2 provide the parts outside the CDR3, is DTGVSQNPRHKITKRGQNVTFRCDPISEHNRLYWYRQTLGQGPEFLTYFQNEAQLEKSRLLSDRFSAERPKGSFSTLEIQRTEQGDSAMYLCASSYDGPNYGYTFGSGTRLTVV.